This TCR beta chain was identified in a study of Ad26.COV2.S vaccination and SARS-CoV-2 variants. Study-wide context: Intramuscular Ad26.COV2.S doses were given once or twice, 56 days apart. Study-level results: Total T cell responses, in the TCR breadth and depth analyses, may have been underestimated. Vaccine recipients showed a spike-specific TCR breadth that was higher than in placebo recipients.

Treatment here: over 15 received Ad26.COV2.S at low or high dose, single or two shots; about 5 received placebo; per-sample allocation not given. The investigators took samples on day 63 after the first vaccine or placebo injection. Some clones are missing from TCRdb's copy, which holds only in-frame ones; the method was immunoSEQ multiplex PCR. In the table there are under 400,000 clones, around nine tenths of which are singletons. In regard to this clone: Its target is not known.

Trimming shortened V by 1 base and J by 4 bases, and 12 bases separated the two germline ends. Germline V gene data show CDR1 as MNHNS and CDR2 as SASEGT. The CDR3 spans 15 residues. The sequenced sample was peripheral blood, obtained in a trial of Ad26.COV2.S vaccine versus placebo. This clonotype was obtained from a person aged 18-65 years who received the Ad26.COV2.S COVID-19 vaccine or a placebo. The V gene is TRBV6-1, the J gene TRBJ2-3, with D possibly being TRBD1 or TRBD2 (5 bases each). CDR3 sequence reads: CASSEGDGSADTQYF. In DNA form, the CDR3 reads TGTGCCAGCAGTGAAGGGGACGGGTCCGCAGATACGCAGTATTTT.